The rows below give T cell receptor beta chains drawn from one sample of a study of T-cell memory formation after mild COVID-19. TCRdb re-derived calls from the 5' RACE reads in MiXCR, one entry per CDR3 protein. The sample contains 190,000 or so distinct CDR3 sequences, about 10% of which appear only once. Sequencing was performed on PBMCs or a T cell subset sorted from them (not recorded which). Receptor source: a man aged 18 to 30 who had mild COVID-19 (a few samples of this study predate the infection). Cell type and time point are not known. The CDR3 runs from the conserved cysteine through the conserved F or W. A D gene is named only where the DNA matches it firmly. Rows give clone size only sometimes, using once, few, many, or a class for an expanded clone.

d_gene,abundance,j_gene,v_gene,CDR3nt,CDR3aa
NA,few,TRBJ1-2,TRBV6-5,TGTGCCAGCAGTTACGCAGATAACTATGGCTACACCTTC,CASSYADNYGYTF
TRBD2,many,TRBJ2-1,TRBV10-3,TGTGCCATCAGATCGAGTAGCGGGGGCTACAATGAGCAGTTCTTC,CAIRSSSGGYNEQFF
NA,many,TRBJ1-5,TRBV7-2,TGTGCCAGCAGCGCTGATGTCCATAGCAATCAGCCCCAGCATTTT,CASSADVHSNQPQHF
NA,few,TRBJ2-6,TRBV3-1,TGTGCCAGCAGCCAATCAGGGCTAGGGGCCAACGTCCTGACTTTC,CASSQSGLGANVLTF
TRBD1,NA,TRBJ2-7,TRBV3-1,TGTGCCAGCAGCAAGGGGGCGTCGAACGAGCAGTACTTC,CASSKGASNEQYF
TRBD1,few,TRBJ2-6,TRBV9,TGTGCCAGCAGCGCCACAGGGGGCGGTGGGGCCAACGTCCTGACTTTC,CASSATGGGGANVLTF
NA,NA,TRBJ2-3,TRBV7-3,TGTGCCAGCAGCCTTGGACCCGAGACAGATACGCAGTATTTT,CASSLGPETDTQYF
NA,NA,TRBJ1-2,TRBV12-3/TRBV12-4,TGTGCCAGCAGTTTAGACCCCTTAAGCCATGGCTACACCTTC,CASSLDPLSHGYTF
NA,few,TRBJ2-1,TRBV6-1,TGTGCCGGCAAACAGGGAACCTCTTACAATGAGCAGTTCTTC,CAGKQGTSYNEQFF
NA,NA,TRBJ2-3,TRBV7-9,TGTGCCAGCAGCACCTTCACAGATACGCAGTATTTT,CASSTFTDTQYF
NA,few,TRBJ2-6,TRBV28,TGTGCCAGCAGTTTACCCCAGGCGGGGGCCAACGTCCTGACTTTC,CASSLPQAGANVLTF
NA,NA,TRBJ1-2,TRBV6-5,TGTGCCAGCAGTTACTCGAACCCAGGGAAGGAGTATGGCTACACCTTC,CASSYSNPGKEYGYTF
NA,few,TRBJ2-3,TRBV9,TGTGCCAGCAGCGGAGGCACTGGAGATACGCAGTATTTT,CASSGGTGDTQYF
NA,NA,TRBJ2-2,TRBV19,TGTGCCAGTAGCACCCGAGCGGGCGGCACCGGGGAGCTGTTTTTT,CASSTRAGGTGELFF
NA,many,TRBJ2-1,TRBV5-1,TGCGCCAGCAGCTTGGAGGCGTCCTACAATGAGCAGTTCTTC,CASSLEASYNEQFF
NA,NA,TRBJ1-5,TRBV5-5,TGTGCCAGCAGCTTGTCGTTCGGGAACAATCAGCCCCAGCATTTT,CASSLSFGNNQPQHF
NA,few,TRBJ2-2,TRBV18,TGTGCCAGCTCACCATATGCCCGCGGGGAGCTGTTTTTT,CASSPYARGELFF
TRBD1,few,TRBJ1-2,TRBV20-1,TGCAGTGCTGTTGGACAGGTTAATCATGGCTACACCTTC,CSAVGQVNHGYTF
NA,few,TRBJ1-6,TRBV7-2,TGTGCCAGCAGCGCACCCCACGGGGGCGCAGATTCACCCCTCCACTTT,CASSAPHGGADSPLHF
TRBD1,NA,TRBJ2-7,TRBV20-1,TGCAGTGCTAGAGATAACAGGGGTCCCTACGAGCAGTACTTC,CSARDNRGPYEQYF
NA,NA,TRBJ1-5,TRBV23-1,TGCGCCAGCAGCCCGGGAGACGATAGCAATCAGCCCCAGCATTTT,CASSPGDDSNQPQHF
TRBD1,NA,TRBJ1-2,TRBV20-1,TGCAGTGCTAGAGCAGGGGGTGGTTTTAACACCTTC,CSARAGGGFNTF
TRBD1,NA,TRBJ1-2,TRBV7-3,TGTGCCAGCAGCCCTGGACAGGCTATTGGCTACACCTTC,CASSPGQAIGYTF
TRBD1,NA,TRBJ1-4,TRBV13,TGTGCCAGCAGCTCGGACAGGAAACTGTTTTTT,CASSSDRKLFF
NA,NA,TRBJ1-5,TRBV20-1,TGCAGTGCCACCTCGGGAGGGGGAAATCAGCCCCAGCATTTT,CSATSGGGNQPQHF
TRBD1,many,TRBJ2-5,TRBV5-1,TGCGCCAGCAGCGGACCGGGACAGTGGGAGACCCAGTACTTC,CASSGPGQWETQYF
TRBD1,NA,TRBJ1-2,TRBV11-2,TGTGCCAGCAGCCCCAGGGGGGTACCTAACTATGGCTACACCTTC,CASSPRGVPNYGYTF
TRBD1,NA,TRBJ1-3,TRBV12-3/TRBV12-4,TGTGCCAGCAGCCTGACAGGGGGCTTTGGAAACACCATATATTTT,CASSLTGGFGNTIYF